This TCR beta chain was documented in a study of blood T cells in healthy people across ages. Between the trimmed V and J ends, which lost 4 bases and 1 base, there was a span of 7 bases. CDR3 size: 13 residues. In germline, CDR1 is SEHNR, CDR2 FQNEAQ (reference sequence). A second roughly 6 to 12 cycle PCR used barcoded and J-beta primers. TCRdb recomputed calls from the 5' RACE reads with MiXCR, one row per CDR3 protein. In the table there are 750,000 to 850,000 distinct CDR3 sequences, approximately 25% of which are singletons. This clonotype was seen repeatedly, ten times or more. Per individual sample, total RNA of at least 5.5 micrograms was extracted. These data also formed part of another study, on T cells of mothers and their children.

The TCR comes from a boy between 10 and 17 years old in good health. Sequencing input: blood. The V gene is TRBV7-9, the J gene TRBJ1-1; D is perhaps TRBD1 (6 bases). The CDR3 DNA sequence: TGTGCCAGCAGCTCGACAGGGAACACTGAAGCTTTCTTT. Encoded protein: CASSSTGNTEAFF.